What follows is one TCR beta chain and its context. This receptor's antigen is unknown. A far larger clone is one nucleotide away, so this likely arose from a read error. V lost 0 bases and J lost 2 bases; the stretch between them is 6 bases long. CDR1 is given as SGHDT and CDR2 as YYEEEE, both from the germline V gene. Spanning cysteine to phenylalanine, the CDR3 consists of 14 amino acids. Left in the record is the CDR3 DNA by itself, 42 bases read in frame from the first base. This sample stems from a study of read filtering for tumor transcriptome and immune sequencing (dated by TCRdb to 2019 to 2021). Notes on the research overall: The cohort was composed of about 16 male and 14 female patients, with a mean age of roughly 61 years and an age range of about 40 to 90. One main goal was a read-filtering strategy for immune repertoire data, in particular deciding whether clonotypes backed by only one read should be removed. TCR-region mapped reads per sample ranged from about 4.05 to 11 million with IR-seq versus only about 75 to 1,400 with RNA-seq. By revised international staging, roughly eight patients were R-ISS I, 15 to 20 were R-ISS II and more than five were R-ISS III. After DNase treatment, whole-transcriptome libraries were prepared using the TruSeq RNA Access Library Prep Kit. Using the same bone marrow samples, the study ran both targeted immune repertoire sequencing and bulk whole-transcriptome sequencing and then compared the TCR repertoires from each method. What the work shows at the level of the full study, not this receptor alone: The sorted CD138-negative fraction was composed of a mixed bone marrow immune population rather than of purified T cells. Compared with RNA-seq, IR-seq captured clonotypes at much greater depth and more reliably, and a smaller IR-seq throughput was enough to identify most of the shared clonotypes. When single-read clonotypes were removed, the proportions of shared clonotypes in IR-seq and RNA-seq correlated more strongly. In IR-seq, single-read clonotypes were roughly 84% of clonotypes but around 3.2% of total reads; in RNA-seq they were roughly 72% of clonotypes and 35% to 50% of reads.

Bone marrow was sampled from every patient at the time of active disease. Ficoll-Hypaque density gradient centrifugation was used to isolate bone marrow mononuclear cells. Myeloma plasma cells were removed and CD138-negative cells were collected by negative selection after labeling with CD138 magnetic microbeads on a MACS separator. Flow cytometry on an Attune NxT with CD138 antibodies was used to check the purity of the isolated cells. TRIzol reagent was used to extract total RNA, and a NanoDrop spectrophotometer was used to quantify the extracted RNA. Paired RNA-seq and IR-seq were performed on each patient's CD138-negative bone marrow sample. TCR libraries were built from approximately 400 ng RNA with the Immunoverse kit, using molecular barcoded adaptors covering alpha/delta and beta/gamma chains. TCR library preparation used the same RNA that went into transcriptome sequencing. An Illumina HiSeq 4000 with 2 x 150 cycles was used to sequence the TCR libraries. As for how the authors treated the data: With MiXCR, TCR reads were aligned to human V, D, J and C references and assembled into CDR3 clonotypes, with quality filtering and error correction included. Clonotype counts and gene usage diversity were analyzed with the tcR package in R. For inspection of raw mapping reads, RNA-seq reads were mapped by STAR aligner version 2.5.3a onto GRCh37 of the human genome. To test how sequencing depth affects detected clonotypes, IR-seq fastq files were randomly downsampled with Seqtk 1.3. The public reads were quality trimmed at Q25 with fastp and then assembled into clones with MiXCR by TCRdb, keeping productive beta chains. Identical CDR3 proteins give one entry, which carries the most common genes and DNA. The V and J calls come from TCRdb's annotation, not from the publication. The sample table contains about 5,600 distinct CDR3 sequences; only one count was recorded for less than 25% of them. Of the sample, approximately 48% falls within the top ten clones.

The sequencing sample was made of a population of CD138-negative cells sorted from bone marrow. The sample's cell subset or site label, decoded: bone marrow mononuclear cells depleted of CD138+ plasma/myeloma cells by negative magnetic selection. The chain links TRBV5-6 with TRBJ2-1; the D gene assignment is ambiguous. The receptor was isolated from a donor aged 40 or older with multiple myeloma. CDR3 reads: CASSLDVAYNEQFF. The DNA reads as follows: TGTGCCAGCAGCTTGGATGTGGCCTACAATGAGCAGTTCTTC.